This T cell receptor beta chain appears in the sequencing data of a study of shared clonotypes between healthy human individuals. This CDR3 contains 15 residues. V shed 3 bases and J shed 6 bases, with 15 bases lying between them. Germline values: CDR1 SGHKS, CDR2 YYEKEE (reference sequence). TCRdb's table, derived via immunoSEQ multiplex PCR, lists solely in-frame clones and lacks some. The repertoire holds roughly 500,000 clones, with roughly 95% as singletons. Whole-study results and caveats: With four donors compared, around 5.4% of naive CD4 clonotypes were shared. The donor pool, a small one, limited the genetic and exposure-history diversity represented.

A CD45RA+ naive subset and a CD45RA-negative memory subset were split from CD4+ cells. In its sample, this clone was seen once. The antigen remains undetermined. This sequence originates from a woman aged 25-40 years in good health. Specimen: naive CD4+ T cells sorted from blood. Specified subset: CD45RA+ positively selected. This sequence joins TRBV5-5 and TRBJ2-2; D might be TRBD2 (8 bases). The CDR3 loop is CASSSREGAAGELFF. The CDR3 bases are TGTGCCAGCAGCTCCCGGGAGGGGGCGGCCGGGGAGCTGTTTTTT.